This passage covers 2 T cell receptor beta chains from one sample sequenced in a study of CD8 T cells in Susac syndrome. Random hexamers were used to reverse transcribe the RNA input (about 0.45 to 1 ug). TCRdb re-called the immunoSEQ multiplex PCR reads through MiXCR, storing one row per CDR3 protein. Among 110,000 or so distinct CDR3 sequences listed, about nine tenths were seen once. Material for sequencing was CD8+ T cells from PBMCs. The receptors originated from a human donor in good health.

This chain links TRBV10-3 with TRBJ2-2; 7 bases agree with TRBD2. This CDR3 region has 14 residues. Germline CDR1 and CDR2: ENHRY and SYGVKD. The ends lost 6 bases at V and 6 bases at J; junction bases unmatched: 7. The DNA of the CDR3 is TGTGCCATCAGGGAGACTAGCACCTCCGGGGAGCTGTTTTTT. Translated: CAIRETSTSGELFF.

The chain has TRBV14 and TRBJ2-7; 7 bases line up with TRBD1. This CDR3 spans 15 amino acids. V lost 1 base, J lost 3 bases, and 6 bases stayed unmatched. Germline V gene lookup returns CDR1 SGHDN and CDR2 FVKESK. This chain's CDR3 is CASSQVVAGGYEQYF. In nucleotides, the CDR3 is TGTGCCAGCAGCCAAGTAGTCGCAGGGGGCTACGAGCAGTACTTC. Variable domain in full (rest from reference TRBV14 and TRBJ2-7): EAGVTQFPSHSVIEKGQTVTLRCDPISGHDNLYWYRRVMGKEIKFLLHFVKESKQDESGMPNNRFLAERTGGTYSTLKVQPAELEDSGVYFCASSQVVAGGYEQYFGPGTRLTVT.